This entry lists 11 T cell receptor beta chains sequenced from one sample in a study of T cells after yellow fever vaccination. TCRdb reprocessed the 5' RACE reads with MiXCR, giving one entry per CDR3 protein. The sample includes more than 350,000 distinct CDR3 sequences, around 10% of them seen just once. Sequenced here: PBMCs, sampled on the day of the first yellow fever vaccination. Every receptor here comes from a man younger than 30 who received the YFV17D yellow fever vaccine.

The genes are TRBV7-2 and TRBJ2-7, with a tentative D call TRBD1 (9 bases). Looked up from germline, CDR1 is SGHTA and CDR2 is FQGNSA. Trimming removed 5 bases at V and 3 bases at J, with 17 bases between. This CDR3 spans 15 amino acids. CDR3 sequence reads: CASSRSGTGFYEQYF. CDR3 bases: TGTGCCAGCAGCCGTAGCGGGACAGGGTTCTACGAGCAGTACTTC.

This clonotype was counted only a few times. The chain employs TRBV25-1 and TRBJ2-7; TRBD2 agrees at 9 bases. V lost 3 bases and J lost 6; bases outside the gene matches: 12. This CDR3 contains 16 residues. The V gene's germline CDR1 is MGHDK and CDR2 SYGVNS. Here the CDR3 reads CASSDPGRGGRSEQYF. The CDR3 DNA reads TGTGCCAGCAGTGATCCCGGGCGGGGGGGCCGCAGCGAGCAGTACTTC.

This clonotype turned up a few times. The chain couples TRBV24-1 to TRBJ2-3; tentatively, D is TRBD1 (6 bases). Trimming stripped 3 bases from V and 1 base from J, with 10 bases between. The germline V gene has CDR1 KGHDR and CDR2 SFDVKD. This CDR3 contains 15 residues. The CDR3 DNA is TGTGCCACCAGTGATCAGGACAGAGGCACAGATACGCAGTATTTT. Its translation is CATSDQDRGTDTQYF.

The DNA of the CDR3 is TGTGCCACCAGTGATTTCGGGGCGAACACCGGGGAGCTGTTTTTT. Translated, it gives CATSDFGANTGELFF. The rearrangement links TRBV24-1 to TRBJ2-2, with a possible D match to TRBD2 (5 bases). Per the germline V gene, CDR1 is KGHDR and CDR2 is SFDVKD. V was shortened by 1 base and J by 0 bases, with 5 bases between the two germline ends. The CDR3 is 15 residues long.

The chain employs TRBV28 and TRBJ2-1, with D perhaps TRBD2 (5 bases). V was shortened by 3 bases and J by 8 bases, with 14 bases between the two germline ends. The CDR3 has 14 amino acids. CDR1 is MDHEN and CDR2 is SYDVKM in the germline V gene. The CDR3 protein is CASSFSSSRDEQFF. The CDR3 DNA follows: TGTGCCAGCAGTTTTTCTAGCTCTCGGGATGAGCAGTTCTTC.

This clonotype was counted between two and nine times. J is TRBJ2-7 and V is TRBV5-1, with D possibly TRBD2 on 6 matching bases. V was trimmed by 3 bases and J by 0 bases, leaving 13 bases between them. The CDR3 is 15 residues long. CDR1 is SGHRS, CDR2 YFSETQ, per germline. CDR3 sequence: CASSSGATSSYEQYF. The CDR3 DNA reads as TGCGCCAGCAGCTCGGGAGCTACGAGCTCCTACGAGCAGTACTTC.

The chain carries TRBV7-9 and TRBJ2-1; D is undetermined. This CDR3 region has 15 residues. The V gene lost 1 base and the J gene lost 5 bases, with 12 bases spanning the gap. Germline loops: CDR1 SEHNR, CDR2 FQNEAQ (reference sequence). CDR3 sequence: CASSLEGAGNNEQFF. CDR3 nucleotides: TGTGCCAGCAGCTTAGAAGGTGCTGGGAACAATGAGCAGTTCTTC.

The CDR3 DNA sequence: TGTGCCAGCAGCCAAAAAACCGGGACGGGCAGGGAGGCGACCCAGTACTTC. Its translation is CASSQKTGTGREATQYF. V is TRBV4-2 and J is TRBJ2-5, with a weak D call TRBD2 (6 bases). Trimming pared 2 bases from V and 7 bases from J, leaving 23 bases between. The CDR3 is made up of 17 amino acids. CDR1 LGHNA and CDR2 YNFKEQ come from the germline V gene.

In this sample, this clonotype turned up a few times. The rearrangement joins TRBV9 to TRBJ1-3; maybe TRBD1 (5 bases). CDR1 is SGDLS and CDR2 is YYNGEE in the germline V gene. V was trimmed by 2 bases and J by 0 bases, leaving 15 bases between them. The CDR3 runs to 17 residues. This CDR3 is CASSVEFRGGSGNTIYF. The CDR3 DNA follows: TGTGCCAGCAGCGTCGAATTCCGGGGGGGCTCTGGAAACACCATATATTTT. The full variable domain, its missing parts supplied by reference TRBV9 and TRBJ1-3, is DSGVTQTPKHLITATGQRVTLRCSPRSGDLSVYWYQQSLDQGLQFLIQYYNGEERAKGNILERFSAQQFPDLHSELNLSSLELGDSALYFCASSVEFRGGSGNTIYFGEGSWLTVV.

CDR3 bases: TGTGCCAGCAGCCAAGTAGGGGGGGGGACTGAAGCTTTCTTT. Protein: CASSQVGGGTEAFF. The V and J genes are TRBV4-2 and TRBJ1-1; a weak D match, TRBD1 (6 bases). This CDR3 is built from 14 residues. Germline V gives CDR1 LGHNA, CDR2 YNFKEQ. The V end lost 1 base, the J end lost 5 bases, and 11 bases lay between the germline ends.

V is TRBV7-2 and J is TRBJ1-2; D remains ambiguous. From germline, CDR1 is SGHTA and CDR2 FQGNSA. The CDR3 sequence is 16 residues long. V was pared by 3 bases and J by 2 bases, with 16 bases between. The CDR3 DNA sequence: TGTGCCAGCAGCTTCGCAGTTCGAGGAAACAACTATGGCTACACCTTC. Translation gives CASSFAVRGNNYGYTF. The full variable domain, rest sourced from reference TRBV7-2 and TRBJ1-2, is GAGVSQSPSNKVTEKGKDVELRCDPISGHTALYWYRQSLGQGLEFLIYFQGNSAPDKSGLPSDRFSAERTGGSVSTLTIQRTQQEDSAVYLCASSFAVRGNNYGYTFGSGTRLTVV.